This entry is about one TCR beta chain. A second PCR of about 6 to 12 cycles used a sample-barcoded 5' primer and a J-beta primer mix. TCRdb analysed the 5' RACE reads with MiXCR anew, one entry per CDR3 protein. The sample carries around 700,000 distinct CDR3 sequences, approximately 25% recorded once. This record belongs to a study of blood T cells in healthy people across ages. The CDR3 has 13 residues. The V gene's germline CDR1 is SGHAT and CDR2 FQNNGV. In addition, the sample was reused for a study of T cells of mothers and their children. As that report states: There were over 10 million TCR beta CDR3 reads from each mother and 2.5 million to 3.5 million from each child.

The gene calls are TRBV11-2 and TRBJ2-5; D is uncertain. The last part of the DNA fits TRBJ2-7 better; the J call may be wrong. The clonotype was recovered from a boy aged 5-17 years in good health. Sequenced sample: blood. The CDR3 nucleotides are TGTGCCAGCAGCTTAGTCCTTAGTTACGAGCAGTACTTC. Translated: CASSLVLSYEQYF.